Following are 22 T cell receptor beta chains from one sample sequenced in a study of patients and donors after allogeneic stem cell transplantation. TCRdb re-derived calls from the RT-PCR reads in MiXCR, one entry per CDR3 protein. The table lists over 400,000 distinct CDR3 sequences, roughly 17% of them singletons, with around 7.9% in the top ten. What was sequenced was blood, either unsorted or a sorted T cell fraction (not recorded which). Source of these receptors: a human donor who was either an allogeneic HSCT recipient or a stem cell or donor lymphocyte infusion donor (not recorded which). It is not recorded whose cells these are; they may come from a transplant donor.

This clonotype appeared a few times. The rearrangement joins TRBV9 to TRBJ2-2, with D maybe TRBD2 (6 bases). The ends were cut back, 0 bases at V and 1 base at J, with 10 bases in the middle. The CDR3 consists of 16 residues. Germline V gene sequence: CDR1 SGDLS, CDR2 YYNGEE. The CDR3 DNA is TGTGCCAGCAGCGTAGATTTGCGGGGGAACACCGGGGAGCTGTTTTTT. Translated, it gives CASSVDLRGNTGELFF.

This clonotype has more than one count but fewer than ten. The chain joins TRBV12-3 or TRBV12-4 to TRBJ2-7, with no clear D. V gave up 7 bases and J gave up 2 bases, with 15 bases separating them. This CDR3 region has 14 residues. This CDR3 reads CASNLPGPTYEQYF. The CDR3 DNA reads TGTGCCAGCAACCTACCCGGGCCAACCTACGAGCAGTACTTC.

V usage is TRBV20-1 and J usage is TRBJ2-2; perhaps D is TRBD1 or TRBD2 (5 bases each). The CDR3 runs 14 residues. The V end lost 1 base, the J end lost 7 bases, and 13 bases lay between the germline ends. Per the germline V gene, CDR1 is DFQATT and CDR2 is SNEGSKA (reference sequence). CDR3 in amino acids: CSARGDPDFGELFF. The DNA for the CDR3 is TGCAGTGCTAGAGGGGACCCTGATTTCGGGGAGCTGTTTTTT.

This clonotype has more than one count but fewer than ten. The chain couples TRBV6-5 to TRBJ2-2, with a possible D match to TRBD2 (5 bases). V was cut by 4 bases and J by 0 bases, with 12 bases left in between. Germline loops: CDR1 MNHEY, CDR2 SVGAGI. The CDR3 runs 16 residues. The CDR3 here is CASSSPSGTNTGELFF. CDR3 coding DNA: TGTGCCAGCAGTTCCCCCTCGGGGACGAACACCGGGGAGCTGTTTTTT.

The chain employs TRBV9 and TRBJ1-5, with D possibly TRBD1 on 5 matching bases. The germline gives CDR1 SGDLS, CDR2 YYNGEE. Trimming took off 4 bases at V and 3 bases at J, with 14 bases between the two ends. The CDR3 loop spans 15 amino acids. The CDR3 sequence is CASSPRDGINQPQHF. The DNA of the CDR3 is TGTGCCAGCAGCCCCCGGGACGGCATCAATCAGCCCCAGCATTTT.

The CDR3, as DNA: TGTGCCAGCAGCCAAGAACGGGGTTGGACCGGGGAGCTGTTTTTT. Encoded protein: CASSQERGWTGELFF. The gene calls are TRBV3-1 and TRBJ2-2, with D possibly being TRBD2 (5 bases). With 0 bases removed from V and 5 bases from J, the gap between germline ends came to 10 bases. The CDR3 spans 15 residues. CDR1 and CDR2 (germline): LGHDT, YNNKEL (reference sequence).

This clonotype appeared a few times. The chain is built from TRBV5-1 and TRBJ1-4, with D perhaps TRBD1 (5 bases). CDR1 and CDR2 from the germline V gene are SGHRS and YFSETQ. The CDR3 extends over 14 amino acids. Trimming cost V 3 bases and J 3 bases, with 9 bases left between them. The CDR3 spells CASSWGRSNEKLFF. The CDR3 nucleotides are TGCGCCAGCAGCTGGGGCAGGTCTAATGAAAAACTGTTTTTT. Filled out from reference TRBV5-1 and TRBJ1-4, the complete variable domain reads KAGVTQTPRYLIKTRGQQVTLSCSPISGHRSVSWYQQTPGQGLQFLFEYFSETQRNKGNFPGRFSGRQFSNSRSEMNVSTLELGDSALYLCASSWGRSNEKLFFGSGTQLSVL.

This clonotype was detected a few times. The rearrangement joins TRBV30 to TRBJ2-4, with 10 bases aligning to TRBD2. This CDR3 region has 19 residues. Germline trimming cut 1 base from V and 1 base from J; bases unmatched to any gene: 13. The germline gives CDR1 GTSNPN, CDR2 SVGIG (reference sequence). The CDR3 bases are TGTGCCTGGAGTGGGTCGGTAGCGGGAGGTGAGGAGGCCAAAAACATTCAGTACTTC. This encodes CAWSGSVAGGEEAKNIQYF.

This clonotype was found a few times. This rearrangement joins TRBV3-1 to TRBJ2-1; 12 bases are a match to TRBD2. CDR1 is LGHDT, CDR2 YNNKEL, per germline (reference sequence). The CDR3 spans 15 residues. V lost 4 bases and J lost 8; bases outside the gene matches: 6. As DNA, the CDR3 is TGTGCCAGCAGCCCACGACTAGCGGGAGTAGATGAGCAGTTCTTC. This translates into CASSPRLAGVDEQFF.

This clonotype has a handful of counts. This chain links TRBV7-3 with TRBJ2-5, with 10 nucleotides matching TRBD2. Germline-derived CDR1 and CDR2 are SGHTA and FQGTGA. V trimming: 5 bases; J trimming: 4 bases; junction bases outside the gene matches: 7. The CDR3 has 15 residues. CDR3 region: CASSPEGLARETQYF. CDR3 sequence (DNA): TGTGCCAGCAGCCCCGAGGGACTAGCGAGAGAGACCCAGTACTTC.

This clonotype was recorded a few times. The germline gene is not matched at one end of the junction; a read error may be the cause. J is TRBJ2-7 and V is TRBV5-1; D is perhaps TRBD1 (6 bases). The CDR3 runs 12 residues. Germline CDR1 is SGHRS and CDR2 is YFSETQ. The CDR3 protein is CASSLDGTPGNF. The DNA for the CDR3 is TGCGCCAGCAGCTTGGATGGGACACCCGGAAACTTC.

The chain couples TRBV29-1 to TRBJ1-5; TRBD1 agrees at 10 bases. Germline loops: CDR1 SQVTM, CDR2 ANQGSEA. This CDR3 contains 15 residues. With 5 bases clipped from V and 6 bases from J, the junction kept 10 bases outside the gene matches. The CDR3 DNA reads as TGCAGCGTTACTTATGACAGGGGGCGCGGTCAGCCCCAGCATTTT. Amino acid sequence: CSVTYDRGRGQPQHF.

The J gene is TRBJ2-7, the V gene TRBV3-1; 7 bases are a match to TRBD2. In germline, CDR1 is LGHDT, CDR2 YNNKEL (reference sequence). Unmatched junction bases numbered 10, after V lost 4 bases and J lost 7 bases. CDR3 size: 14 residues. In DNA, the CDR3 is TGTGCCAGCAGCCCTTCGGGACTACCTACGGAGCAGTACTTC. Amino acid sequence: CASSPSGLPTEQYF.

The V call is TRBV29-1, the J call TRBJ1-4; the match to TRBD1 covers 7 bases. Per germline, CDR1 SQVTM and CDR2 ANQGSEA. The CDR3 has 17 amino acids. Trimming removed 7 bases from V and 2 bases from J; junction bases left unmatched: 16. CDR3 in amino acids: CSATVLTGRKTNEKLFF. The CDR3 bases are TGCAGCGCCACCGTTTTGACAGGGAGGAAGACTAATGAAAAACTGTTTTTT.

The CDR3, as DNA: TGTGCCTGGAGACTAGCGGGGGCTCTAGATACGCAGTATTTT. Encoded protein: CAWRLAGALDTQYF. The chain joins TRBV30 to TRBJ2-3; TRBD2 matches at 11 bases. The CDR3 length is 14 residues. Per germline, CDR1 GTSNPN and CDR2 SVGIG (reference sequence). V dropped 3 bases and J dropped 5; count of bases not matched to a gene: 4.

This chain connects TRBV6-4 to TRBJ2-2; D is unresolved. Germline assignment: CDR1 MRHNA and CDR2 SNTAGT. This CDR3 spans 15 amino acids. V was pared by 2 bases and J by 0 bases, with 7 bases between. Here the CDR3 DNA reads TGTGCCAGCAGTGACGACTCCACGAACACCGGGGAGCTGTTTTTT. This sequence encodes CASSDDSTNTGELFF.

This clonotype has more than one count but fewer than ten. Written as DNA, the CDR3 is TGTGCCAGCTCACCACCGGACAGGGTAGAGACCCAGTACTTC. The encoded protein is CASSPPDRVETQYF. This rearrangement joins TRBV18 to TRBJ2-5; 8 nucleotides align to TRBD1. Germline assignment: CDR1 KGHSH and CDR2 LQKENI. V lost 0 bases, J lost 4 bases, and 1 base stayed unmatched. The CDR3 loop spans 14 amino acids. Variable domain in full (rest from reference TRBV18 and TRBJ2-5): NAGVMQNPRHLVRRRGQEARLRCSPMKGHSHVYWYRQLPEEGLKFMVYLQKENIIDESGMPKERFSAEFPKEGPSILRIQQVVRGDSAAYFCASSPPDRVETQYFGPGTRLLVL.

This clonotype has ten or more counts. CDR3 protein: CASSRDSSYNEQFF. The CDR3, as DNA: TGTGCCAGCAGCCGGGACAGCTCCTACAATGAGCAGTTCTTC. The chain is built from TRBV6-4 and TRBJ2-1; 7 nucleotides line up with TRBD1. This CDR3 has 14 amino acids. V dropped 6 bases and J dropped 0; count of bases not matched to a gene: 2. Germline V lookup: CDR1 MRHNA, CDR2 SNTAGT.

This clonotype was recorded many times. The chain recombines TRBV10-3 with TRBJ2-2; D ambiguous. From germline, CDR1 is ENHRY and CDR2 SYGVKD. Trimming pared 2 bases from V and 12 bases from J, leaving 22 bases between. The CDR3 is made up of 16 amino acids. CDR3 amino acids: CAISEPYAVLRRQLFF. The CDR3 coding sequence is TGTGCCATCAGTGAGCCCTACGCGGTACTGCGACGTCAGCTGTTTTTT.

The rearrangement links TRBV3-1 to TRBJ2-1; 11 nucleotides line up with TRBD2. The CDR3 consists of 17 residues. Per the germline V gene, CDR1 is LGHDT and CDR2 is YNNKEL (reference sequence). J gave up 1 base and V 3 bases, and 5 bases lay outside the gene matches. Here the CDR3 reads CASSHLSGGASYNEQFF. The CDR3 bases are TGTGCCAGCAGCCATCTTAGCGGGGGGGCGTCCTACAATGAGCAGTTCTTC.

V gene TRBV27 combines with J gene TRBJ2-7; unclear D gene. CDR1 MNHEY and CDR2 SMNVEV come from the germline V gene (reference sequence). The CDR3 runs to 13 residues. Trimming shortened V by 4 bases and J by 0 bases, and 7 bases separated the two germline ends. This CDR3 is CASSYAASYEQYF. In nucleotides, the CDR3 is TGTGCCAGCAGTTACGCTGCCTCCTACGAGCAGTACTTC.

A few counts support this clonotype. The CDR3 nucleotides are TGCAGTGCCCCGGGGACAGCTCAGCCCCAGCATTTT. This translates into CSAPGTAQPQHF. V usage is TRBV20-1 and J usage is TRBJ1-5; 7 bases align to TRBD1. V was clipped by 6 bases and J by 6 bases; unmatched bases: 5. The CDR3 is 12 amino acids. CDR1 is DFQATT, CDR2 SNEGSKA, per germline (reference sequence).